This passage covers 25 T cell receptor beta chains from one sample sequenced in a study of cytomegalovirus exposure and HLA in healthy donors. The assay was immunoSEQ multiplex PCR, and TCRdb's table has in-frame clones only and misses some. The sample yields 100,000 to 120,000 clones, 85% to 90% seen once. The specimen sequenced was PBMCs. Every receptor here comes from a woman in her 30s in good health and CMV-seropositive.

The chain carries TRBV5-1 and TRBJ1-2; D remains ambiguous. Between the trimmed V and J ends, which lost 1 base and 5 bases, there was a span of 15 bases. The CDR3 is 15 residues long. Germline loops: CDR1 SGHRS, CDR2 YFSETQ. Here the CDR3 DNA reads TGCGCCAGCAGCTTGACGTCAGCCGGGGATTATGGCTACACCTTC. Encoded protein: CASSLTSAGDYGYTF.

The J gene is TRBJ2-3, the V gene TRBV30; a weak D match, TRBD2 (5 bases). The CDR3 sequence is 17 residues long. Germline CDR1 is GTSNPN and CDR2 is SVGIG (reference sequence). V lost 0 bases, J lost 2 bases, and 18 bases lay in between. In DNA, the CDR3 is TGTGCCTGGAGTGTTATCAGCCCACTAGTATACACAGATACGCAGTATTTT. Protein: CAWSVISPLVYTDTQYF.

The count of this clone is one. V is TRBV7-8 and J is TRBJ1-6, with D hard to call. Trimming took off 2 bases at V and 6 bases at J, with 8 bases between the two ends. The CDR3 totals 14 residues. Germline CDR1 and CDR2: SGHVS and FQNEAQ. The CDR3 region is CASSLRQVNSPLHF. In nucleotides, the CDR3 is TGTGCCAGCAGCTTACGGCAGGTTAATTCACCCCTCCACTTT.

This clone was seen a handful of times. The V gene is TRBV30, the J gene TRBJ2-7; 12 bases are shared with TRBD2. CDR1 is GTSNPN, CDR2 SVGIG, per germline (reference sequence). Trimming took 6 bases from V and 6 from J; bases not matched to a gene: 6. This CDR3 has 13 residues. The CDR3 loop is CACVLAGGREQYF. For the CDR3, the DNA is TGTGCCTGTGTACTAGCGGGAGGCCGCGAGCAGTACTTC.

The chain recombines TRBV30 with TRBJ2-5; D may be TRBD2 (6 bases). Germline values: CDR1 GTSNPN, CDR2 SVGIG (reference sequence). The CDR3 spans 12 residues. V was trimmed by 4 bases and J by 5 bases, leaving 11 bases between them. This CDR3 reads CAWNTGEETQYF. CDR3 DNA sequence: TGTGCCTGGAATACGGGGGAGGAGACCCAGTACTTC. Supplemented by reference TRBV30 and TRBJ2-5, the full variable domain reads SQTIHQWPATLVQPVGSPLSLECTVEGTSNPNLYWYRQAAGRGLQLLFYSVGIGQISSEVPQNLSASRPQDRQFILSSKKLLLSDSGFYLCAWNTGEETQYFGPGTRLLVL.

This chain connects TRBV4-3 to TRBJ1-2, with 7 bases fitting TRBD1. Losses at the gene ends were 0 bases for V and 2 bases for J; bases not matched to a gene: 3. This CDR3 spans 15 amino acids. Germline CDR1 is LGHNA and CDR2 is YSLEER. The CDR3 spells CASSQDGGGNYGYTF. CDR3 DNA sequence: TGCGCCAGCAGCCAAGATGGAGGGGGCAACTATGGCTACACCTTC.

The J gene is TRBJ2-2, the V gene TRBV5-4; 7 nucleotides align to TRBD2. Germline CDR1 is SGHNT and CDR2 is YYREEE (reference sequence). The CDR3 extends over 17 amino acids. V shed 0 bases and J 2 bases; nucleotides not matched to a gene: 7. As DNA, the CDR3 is TGTGCCAGCAGCTTGGGCCGGGGGAGGGTTAACACCGGGGAGCTGTTTTTT. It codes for CASSLGRGRVNTGELFF.

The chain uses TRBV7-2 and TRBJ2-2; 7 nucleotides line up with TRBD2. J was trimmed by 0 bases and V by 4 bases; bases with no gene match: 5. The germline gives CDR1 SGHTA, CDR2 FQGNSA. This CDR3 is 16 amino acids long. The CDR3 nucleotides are TGTGCCAGCAGCTCATCAGGACTAGCGAACACCGGGGAGCTGTTTTTT. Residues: CASSSSGLANTGELFF.

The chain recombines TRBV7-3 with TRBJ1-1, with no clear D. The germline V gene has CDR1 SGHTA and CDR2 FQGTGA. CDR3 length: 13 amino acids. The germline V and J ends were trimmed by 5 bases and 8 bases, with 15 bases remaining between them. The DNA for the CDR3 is TGTGCCAGCAGCCCCCCGAGAGCGGCGGAAGCTTTCTTT. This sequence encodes CASSPPRAAEAFF.

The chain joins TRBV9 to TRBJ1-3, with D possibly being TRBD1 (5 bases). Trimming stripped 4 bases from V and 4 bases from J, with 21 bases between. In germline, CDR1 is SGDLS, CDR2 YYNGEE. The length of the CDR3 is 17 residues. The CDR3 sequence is CASSSYGTQGSGNTIYF. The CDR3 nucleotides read TGTGCCAGCAGCTCGTACGGGACTCAGGGCTCCGGAAACACCATATATTTT. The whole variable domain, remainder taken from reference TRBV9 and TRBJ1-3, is DSGVTQTPKHLITATGQRVTLRCSPRSGDLSVYWYQQSLDQGLQFLIQYYNGEERAKGNILERFSAQQFPDLHSELNLSSLELGDSALYFCASSSYGTQGSGNTIYFGEGSWLTVV.

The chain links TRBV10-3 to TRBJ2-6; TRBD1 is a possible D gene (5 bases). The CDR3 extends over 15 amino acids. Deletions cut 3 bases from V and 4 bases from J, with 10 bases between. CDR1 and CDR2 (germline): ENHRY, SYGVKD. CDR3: CAISDRASGANVLTF. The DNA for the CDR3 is TGTGCCATCAGTGACAGGGCATCAGGGGCCAACGTCCTGACTTTC.

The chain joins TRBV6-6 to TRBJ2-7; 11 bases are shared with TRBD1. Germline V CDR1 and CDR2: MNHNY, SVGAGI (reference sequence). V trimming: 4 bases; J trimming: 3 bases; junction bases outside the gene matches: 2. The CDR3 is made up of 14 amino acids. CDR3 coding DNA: TGTGCCAGCAGTTCCGGGACAGGGGGCTACGAGCAGTACTTC. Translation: CASSSGTGGYEQYF.

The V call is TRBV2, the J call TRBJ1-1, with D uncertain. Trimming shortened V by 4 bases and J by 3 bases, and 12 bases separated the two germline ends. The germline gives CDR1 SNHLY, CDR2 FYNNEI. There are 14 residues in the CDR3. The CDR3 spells CASSGVSGDTEAFF. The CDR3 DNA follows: TGTGCCAGCAGTGGAGTGTCAGGCGACACTGAAGCTTTCTTT. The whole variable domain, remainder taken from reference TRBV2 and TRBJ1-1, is EPEVTQTPSHQVTQMGQEVILRCVPISNHLYFYWYRQILGQKVEFLVSFYNNEISEKSEIFDDQFSVERPDGSNFTLKIRSTKLEDSAMYFCASSGVSGDTEAFFGQGTRLTVV.

CDR3 nucleotides: TGTGCCAGCAGCTTAGCGGCAGGGGGCAGGGATCAACTGTTTTTT. Its protein is CASSLAAGGRDQLFF. V is TRBV7-9 and J is TRBJ1-4; 8 nucleotides match TRBD1. Unmatched junction bases numbered 9, after V lost 0 bases and J lost 12 bases. CDR3 length: 15 residues. Looked up from germline, CDR1 is SEHNR and CDR2 is FQNEAQ (reference sequence).

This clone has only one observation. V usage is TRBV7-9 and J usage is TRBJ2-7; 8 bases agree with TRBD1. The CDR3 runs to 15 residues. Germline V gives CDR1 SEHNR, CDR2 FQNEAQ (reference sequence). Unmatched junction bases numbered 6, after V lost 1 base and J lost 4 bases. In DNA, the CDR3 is TGTGCCAGCAGCTTAGTTCCCGGACAGGGATACGAGCAGTACTTC. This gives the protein CASSLVPGQGYEQYF.

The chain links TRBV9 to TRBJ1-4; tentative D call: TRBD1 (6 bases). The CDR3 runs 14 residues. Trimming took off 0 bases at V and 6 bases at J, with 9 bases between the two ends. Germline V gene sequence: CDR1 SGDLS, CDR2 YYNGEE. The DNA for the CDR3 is TGTGCCAGCAGCGTAGGGGGACATCATGAAAAACTGTTTTTT. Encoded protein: CASSVGGHHEKLFF.

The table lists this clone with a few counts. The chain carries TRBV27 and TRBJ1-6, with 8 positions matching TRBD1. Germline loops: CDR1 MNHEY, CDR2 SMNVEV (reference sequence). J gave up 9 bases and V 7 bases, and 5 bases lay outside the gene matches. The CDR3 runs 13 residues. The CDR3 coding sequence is TGTGCCAGCACCTCGACAGGGGCTTCACCCCTCCACTTT. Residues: CASTSTGASPLHF.

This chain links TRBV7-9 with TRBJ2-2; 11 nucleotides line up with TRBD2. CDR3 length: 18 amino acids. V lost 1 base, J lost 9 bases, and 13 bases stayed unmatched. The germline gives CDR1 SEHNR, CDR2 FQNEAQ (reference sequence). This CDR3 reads CASSLDRQLAGAHRELFF. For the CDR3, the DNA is TGTGCCAGCAGCTTAGATCGTCAACTAGCGGGAGCCCACCGGGAGCTGTTTTTT.

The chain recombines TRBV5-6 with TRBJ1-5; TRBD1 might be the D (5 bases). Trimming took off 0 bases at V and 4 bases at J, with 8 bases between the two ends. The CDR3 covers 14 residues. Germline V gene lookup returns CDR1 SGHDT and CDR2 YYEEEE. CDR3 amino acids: CASSLVGDNQPQHF. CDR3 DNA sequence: TGTGCCAGCAGCTTGGTAGGGGATAATCAGCCCCAGCATTTT.

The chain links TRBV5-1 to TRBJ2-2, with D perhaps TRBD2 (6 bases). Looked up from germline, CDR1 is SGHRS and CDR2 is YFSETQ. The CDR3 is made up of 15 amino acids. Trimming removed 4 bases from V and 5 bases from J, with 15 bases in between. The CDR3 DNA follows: TGCGCCAGCAGCAAGCCGCGGGATTTAACCGGGGAGCTGTTTTTT. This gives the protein CASSKPRDLTGELFF.

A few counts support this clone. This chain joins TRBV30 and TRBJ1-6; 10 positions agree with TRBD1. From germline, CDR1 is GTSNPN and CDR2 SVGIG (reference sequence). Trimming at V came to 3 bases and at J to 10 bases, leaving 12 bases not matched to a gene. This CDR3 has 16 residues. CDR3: CAWSTGGTGVRSPLHF. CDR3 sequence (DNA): TGTGCCTGGAGCACAGGCGGGACAGGGGTACGCTCACCCCTCCACTTT.

The CDR3 region has the DNA TGTGCCAGCAGCTCGGGAGGGGGATCTATTTCACCCCTCCACTTT. As protein: CASSSGGGSISPLHF. This chain uses TRBV5-6 with TRBJ1-6, with D perhaps TRBD1 (6 bases). The CDR3 covers 15 residues. CDR1 is SGHDT and CDR2 is YYEEEE in the germline V gene. Deletions cut 3 bases from V and 9 bases from J, with 16 bases between.

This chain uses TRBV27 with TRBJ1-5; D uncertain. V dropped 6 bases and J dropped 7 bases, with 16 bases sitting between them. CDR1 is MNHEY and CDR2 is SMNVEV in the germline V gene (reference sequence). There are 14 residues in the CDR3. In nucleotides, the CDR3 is TGTGCCAGCAGCCCAGGCCGGGGTTGGCAGCCCCAGCATTTT. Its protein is CASSPGRGWQPQHF.

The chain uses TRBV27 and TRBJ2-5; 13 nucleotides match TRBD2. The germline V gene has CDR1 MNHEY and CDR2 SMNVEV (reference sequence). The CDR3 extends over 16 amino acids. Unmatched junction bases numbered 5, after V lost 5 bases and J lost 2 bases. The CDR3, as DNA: TGTGCCAGCAGTCCGGAGGGACTAGCGGGGCAAGAGACCCAGTACTTC. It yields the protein CASSPEGLAGQETQYF.

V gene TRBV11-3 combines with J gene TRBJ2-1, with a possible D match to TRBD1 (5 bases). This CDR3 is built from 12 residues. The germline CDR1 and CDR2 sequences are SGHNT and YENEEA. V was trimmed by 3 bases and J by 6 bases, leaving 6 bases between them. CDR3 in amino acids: CASSFDSNEQFF. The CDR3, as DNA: TGTGCCAGCAGCTTTGACAGCAATGAGCAGTTCTTC.